Presented here are 10 T cell receptor beta chains from one specimen sequenced in a study of blood T cell repertoires in COVID-19. The protocol was immunoSEQ multiplex PCR, while the TCRdb copy is restricted to in-frame clones and leaves out a portion. This repertoire shows 200,000 to 300,000 clones, more than 75% found once; its top ten account for 5.2%. Sequenced material: peripheral blood. The receptors here all came from a woman in her sixties with COVID-19, enrolled during active disease.

The chain carries TRBV10-3 and TRBJ2-3; tentatively, D is TRBD2 (5 bases). The CDR3 loop spans 14 amino acids. V was cut by 0 bases and J by 3 bases, with 7 bases left in between. Germline values: CDR1 ENHRY, CDR2 SYGVKD. In DNA form, the CDR3 reads TGTGCCATCAGTGAGTCGCCGGGGACAGATACGCAGTATTTT. Translating it yields CAISESPGTDTQYF.

This chain links TRBV7-2 with TRBJ1-2; 8 bases align to TRBD1. The V and J ends lost 6 bases and 7 bases, in that order; junction bases with no gene match: 7. Per the germline V gene, CDR1 is SGHTA and CDR2 is FQGNSA. The CDR3 length is 13 residues. CDR3 protein: CASSHGQGSGYTF. CDR3 DNA sequence: TGTGCCAGCAGTCACGGACAGGGTAGTGGCTACACCTTC. Looking up the rest from reference TRBV7-2 and TRBJ1-2 gives the full variable domain: GAGVSQSPSNKVTEKGKDVELRCDPISGHTALYWYRQSLGQGLEFLIYFQGNSAPDKSGLPSDRFSAERTGGSVSTLTIQRTQQEDSAVYLCASSHGQGSGYTFGSGTRLTVV.

The V and J genes are TRBV5-1 and TRBJ2-7, with a tentative D call TRBD2 (6 bases). The ends were cut back, 3 bases at V and 4 bases at J, with 17 bases in the middle. Germline V lookup: CDR1 SGHRS, CDR2 YFSETQ. The CDR3 extends over 15 amino acids. The CDR3 DNA reads as TGCGCCAGCAGCTGGGTAGGGGCGGGACCTTACGAGCAGTACTTC. It yields the protein CASSWVGAGPYEQYF.

The rearrangement links TRBV5-1 to TRBJ2-2, with D uncertain. The CDR3 sequence is 12 residues long. V was shortened by 4 bases and J by 5 bases, with 6 bases between the two germline ends. Germline V gene sequence: CDR1 SGHRS, CDR2 YFSETQ. The CDR3 DNA is TGCGCCAGCAGCCAAATTACCGGGGAGCTGTTTTTT. Amino acid sequence: CASSQITGELFF.

The chain links TRBV11-2 to TRBJ1-5; D gene ambiguous. The CDR3 loop spans 13 amino acids. The germline V gene has CDR1 SGHAT and CDR2 FQNNGV. The V end lost 3 bases, the J end lost 6 bases, and 9 bases lay between the germline ends. The CDR3 coding sequence is TGTGCCAGCAGCTTTTCAGGAGGTCAGCCCCAGCATTTT. Its protein is CASSFSGGQPQHF.

This clone was counted a single time. CDR3 in DNA: TGTGCCAGCAGTTCCCCCCTCGCAGGGGAGTTCGAGACCCAGTACTTC. Protein: CASSSPLAGEFETQYF. The chain combines TRBV28 with TRBJ2-5; weak D call: TRBD1 (6 bases). Germline V lookup: CDR1 MDHEN, CDR2 SYDVKM. V was shortened by 4 bases and J by 5 bases, with 20 bases between the two germline ends. The CDR3 runs to 16 residues. Using reference TRBV28 and TRBJ2-5 for the parts outside the CDR3, the full variable domain is DVKVTQSSRYLVKRTGEKVFLECVQDMDHENMFWYRQDPGLGLRLIYFSYDVKMKEKGDIPEGYSVSREKKERFSLILESASTNQTSMYLCASSSPLAGEFETQYFGPGTRLLVL.

This chain joins TRBV6-2 or TRBV6-3 and TRBJ2-1, with D perhaps TRBD1 (5 bases). CDR1 is MNHEY, CDR2 SVGEGT, per germline. Trimming left V 5 bases short and J 7 bases short, with 24 bases between. This CDR3 comprises 17 residues. The CDR3: CASSKPQGLGWWNEQFF. DNA for the CDR3: TGTGCCAGCAGTAAGCCCCAGGGATTAGGTTGGTGGAATGAGCAGTTCTTC.

The genes are TRBV6-1 and TRBJ1-3; TRBD1 aligns across 10 bases. The CDR3 spans 15 residues. From germline, CDR1 is MNHNS and CDR2 SASEGT. Unmatched junction bases numbered 7, after V lost 5 bases and J lost 6 bases. The CDR3 sequence is CASSSTGTGVNTIYF. Here the CDR3 DNA reads TGTGCCAGCAGTTCCACCGGGACAGGGGTAAACACCATATATTTT.

The V call is TRBV12-3 or TRBV12-4, the J call TRBJ1-5; maybe TRBD1 (6 bases). The germline V and J ends were trimmed by 7 bases and 5 bases, with 12 bases remaining between them. The length of the CDR3 is 13 residues. CDR3 amino acids: CASTWTADQPQHF. The CDR3 DNA sequence: TGTGCCAGCACTTGGACAGCCGATCAGCCCCAGCATTTT.

This rearrangement joins TRBV27 to TRBJ1-2; D is possibly TRBD1 (5 bases). V gave up 3 bases and J gave up 8 bases, with 13 bases separating them. The CDR3 length is 13 residues. The germline CDR1 and CDR2 sequences are MNHEY and SMNVEV (reference sequence). The CDR3 bases are TGTGCCAGCAGTTTGTCGCAGGGAGGAGGCTACACCTTC. Translating it yields CASSLSQGGGYTF.